These 5 T cell receptor beta chains were all obtained from the same sample, sequenced in a study of memory CD4+ T cells and cytomegalovirus serostatus. The sort gate was single viable CD3+CD4+CD8-CD45RO+ cells for memory CD4+ T cells. Produced via immunoSEQ multiplex PCR; TCRdb's table is partial and in-frame only. Among about 40,000 clones listed, 65% to 80% were seen once. The specimen was memory CD4+ T cells from blood. The receptors here all came from an adult in good health and CMV-seronegative.

The count of this clone is one. The rearrangement uses TRBV9 and TRBJ2-1; 7 nucleotides match TRBD2. CDR1 SGDLS and CDR2 YYNGEE come from the germline V gene. The CDR3 loop spans 15 amino acids. Trimming cost V 3 bases and J 7 bases; bases outside gene matches: 10. The CDR3: CASSERSGFENEQFF. CDR3 bases: TGTGCCAGCAGCGAACGTAGCGGGTTCGAGAATGAGCAGTTCTTC.

This chain connects TRBV9 to TRBJ2-2; D is unresolved. The ends were cut back, 0 bases at V and 4 bases at J, with 7 bases in the middle. Germline V gene sequence: CDR1 SGDLS, CDR2 YYNGEE. CDR3 length equals 14 residues. The CDR3, as DNA: TGTGCCAGCAGCGTAGATCAGTTCACCGGGGAGCTGTTTTTT. Encoded protein: CASSVDQFTGELFF.

This chain links TRBV30 with TRBJ1-1; D is perhaps TRBD1 (5 bases). The CDR3 runs to 15 residues. CDR1 is GTSNPN and CDR2 is SVGIG in the germline V gene (reference sequence). The V gene lost 2 bases and the J gene lost 4 bases, with 17 bases spanning the gap. CDR3: CAWSWGTQASTEAFF. The CDR3 coding sequence is TGTGCCTGGAGTTGGGGGACCCAAGCCAGCACTGAAGCTTTCTTT.

The chain uses TRBV5-1 and TRBJ1-2; D uncertain. Germline-derived CDR1 and CDR2 are SGHRS and YFSETQ. The ends were cut back, 0 bases at V and 3 bases at J, with 6 bases in the middle. The CDR3 spans 13 residues. CDR3 nucleotides: TGCGCCAGCAGCTTGGTGTTGGACTATGGCTACACCTTC. This encodes CASSLVLDYGYTF. The entire variable domain, with the rest obtained from reference TRBV5-1 and TRBJ1-2, is as follows: KAGVTQTPRYLIKTRGQQVTLSCSPISGHRSVSWYQQTPGQGLQFLFEYFSETQRNKGNFPGRFSGRQFSNSRSEMNVSTLELGDSALYLCASSLVLDYGYTFGSGTRLTVV.

This chain joins TRBV18 and TRBJ2-7, with TRBD1 matching 7 bases. In germline, CDR1 is KGHSH, CDR2 LQKENI. V was clipped by 1 base and J by 0 bases; unmatched bases: 3. The CDR3 sequence is 15 residues long. The CDR3 nucleotides are TGTGCCAGCTCACCACAACAGGGGTACTCCTACGAGCAGTACTTC. Its protein is CASSPQQGYSYEQYF.